A selection of T cell receptor beta chains follows, all from one sample in a study of cytomegalovirus exposure and HLA in healthy donors. Libraries were prepared by immunoSEQ multiplex PCR; TCRdb keeps only in-frame clonotypes and omits some of them. The sample holds roughly 200,000 clones, roughly a tenth seen once. The source material was PBMCs. These receptors were taken from a woman aged 30 to 39 in good health and CMV-seropositive. Each CDR3 is given with its conserved first and last residue. D genes are given only for firm matches. Where a row states a size, it is once, few, many or the class of an expanded clone; other rows omit it.

clone size | J gene | D gene | V gene | CDR3 DNA | CDR3 protein
few | TRBJ1-2 | . | TRBV5-1 | TGCGCCAGCAGCTTGGAACTAGGGGGCTATGGCTACACCTTC | CASSLELGGYGYTF
. | TRBJ1-1 | . | TRBV18 | TGTGCCAGCTCACCAGGACAGAAGAGGGGTAAAAACACTGAAGCTTTCTTT | CASSPGQKRGKNTEAFF
few | TRBJ2-7 | . | TRBV15 | TGTGCCACCAGCGGCACCGGGGTCCGCTCCTACGAGCAGTACTTC | CATSGTGVRSYEQYF
few | TRBJ2-7 | . | TRBV9 | TGTGCCAGCAGCGTAGGGGACACCTGGGGTGAGCAGTACTTC | CASSVGDTWGEQYF
. | TRBJ1-1 | TRBD1 | TRBV6-6 | TGTGCCAGCAGTTTAAACAGGGGACGGGACACTGAAGCTTCCTTT | CASSLNRGRDTEASF
few | TRBJ1-1 | . | TRBV18 | TGTGCCAGCTCACCAGACAGAGCTATTAACACTGAAGCTTTCTTT | CASSPDRAINTEAFF
few | TRBJ2-5 | . | TRBV2 | TGTGCCAGCTTTTCCCCCATGAGGTCGGGAGAGACCCAGTACTTC | CASFSPMRSGETQYF
few | TRBJ1-1 | . | TRBV15 | TGTGCCACCAGCACGACAGGTTGGAAGACTGAAGCTTTCTTT | CATSTTGWKTEAFF
. | TRBJ1-5 | TRBD1 | TRBV2 | TGTGCCAGCAAGGCCGGGACAGCGGATCAGCCCCAGCATTTT | CASKAGTADQPQHF
. | TRBJ1-5 | TRBD1 | TRBV19 | TGTGCCAGTAGCCGCAGGGGGCAGCCCCAGCATTTT | CASSRRGQPQHF
few | TRBJ1-1 | . | TRBV6-5 | TGTGCCAGCAGACTAATGGGGAACACTGAAGCTTTCTTT | CASRLMGNTEAFF
few | TRBJ2-1 | TRBD2 | TRBV15 | TGTGCCACCAGCTACGGGAGGGGGGGATACAATGAGCAGTTCTTC | CATSYGRGGYNEQFF
. | TRBJ1-1 | . | TRBV27 | TGTGCCAGCAGCCCGGACAGACGGAACACTGAAGCTTTCTTT | CASSPDRRNTEAFF
. | TRBJ2-7 | . | TRBV29-1 | TGCAGCGTTGGGGGGGGGCAATCCTACGAGCAGTACTTC | CSVGGGQSYEQYF
few | TRBJ2-7 | . | TRBV11-2 | TGTGCCAGCAGCTCGCAAATTACAGAATTCGAGCAGTACTTC | CASSSQITEFEQYF
few | TRBJ1-4 | . | TRBV19 | TGTGCCAGTAGTACCTTAACCCGGAATGAAAAACTGTTTTTT | CASSTLTRNEKLFF
few | TRBJ2-7 | TRBD2 | TRBV5-1 | TGCGCCAGCAGCTTGGCGGAGTCTACTAGCGGGAGTCGAACCTACGAGCAGTACTTC | CASSLAESTSGSRTYEQYF
. | TRBJ2-3 | . | TRBV12-5 | TGTGCTAGTGGTTTGGTTCTCGGGGGGCTCGGGACAGATACGCAGTATTTT | CASGLVLGGLGTDTQYF
few | TRBJ1-2 | TRBD1 | TRBV7-3 | TGTGCCAGCAGCTTTGGGACAGGGGGTGGCTACACCTTC | CASSFGTGGGYTF
. | TRBJ1-1 | . | TRBV5-1 | TGCGCCAGCACCAATCCAGGGTACACTGAAGCTTTCTTT | CASTNPGYTEAFF
few | TRBJ1-1 | TRBD1 | TRBV9 | TGTGCCAGCAGCCCGCCGGAGGACAGGTGGGGCACTGAAGCTTTCTTT | CASSPPEDRWGTEAFF
few | TRBJ2-7 | TRBD2 | TRBV23-1 | TGCGCCAGCAGTCGATGGCGGGGGGGCTCGTGCGGGACTGCCACCCACGAGCAGTACTTC | CASSRWRGGSCGTATHEQYF
few | TRBJ2-7 | TRBD1 | TRBV6-6 | TGTGCCAGCAGTGGACGGGACAGCCTCTCCTACGAGCAGTACTTC | CASSGRDSLSYEQYF
few | TRBJ1-3 | TRBD1 | TRBV6-5 | TGTGCCAGCAGGACGACAGGGGGCCTCGGAAACACCATATATTTT | CASRTTGGLGNTIYF
few | TRBJ1-5 | . | TRBV18 | TGTGCCAGCTCAACTGATGGTGCTCAGCCCCAGCATTTT | CASSTDGAQPQHF
. | TRBJ2-7 | TRBD1 | TRBV5-6 | TGTGCCAGCAGCTTGGGACCGGGACAGGGGCCCGAGCAGTACTTC | CASSLGPGQGPEQYF
. | TRBJ1-2 | . | TRBV9 | TGTGCCAGCAGCCTCGACGGGAGAAACACCTTC | CASSLDGRNTF
. | TRBJ2-5 | . | TRBV5-1 | TGCGCCAGCAGTTCAGGGGCCCAAGAGACCCAGTACTTC | CASSSGAQETQYF
. | TRBJ2-7 | . | TRBV27 | TGTGCCAGCAGTTTATTAGGGGGATCCTCCTACGAGCAGTACTTC | CASSLLGGSSYEQYF
. | TRBJ2-1 | . | TRBV6-1 | TGTGCCAGCAGACTTAACCGGGACTACAATGAGCAGTTCTTC | CASRLNRDYNEQFF
. | TRBJ1-4 | . | TRBV7-2 | TGTGCCAGCAGCCAGGGGAGGGGCGAAAAACTGTTTTTT | CASSQGRGEKLFF
few | TRBJ1-2 | TRBD1 | TRBV5-1 | TGCGCCAGCACTCCCGGGACAGACTATGGCTACACCTTC | CASTPGTDYGYTF
. | TRBJ1-5 | TRBD1 | TRBV6-5 | TGTGCCAGCATGGGCAGGGGGGTCAATCAGCCCCAGCATTTT | CASMGRGVNQPQHF
few | TRBJ2-5 | . | TRBV4-1 | TGCGCCAGCAGCCAAGATCGTACGGGGGGCGGCCAAGGGACCCAGTACTTC | CASSQDRTGGGQGTQYF
. | TRBJ1-1 | . | TRBV30 | TGTGCCTGGAGGTACGACTCTAACACTGAAGCTTTCTTT | CAWRYDSNTEAFF
few | TRBJ2-2 | . | TRBV7-9 | TGTGCCAGCAGCTTAGGTCGACAGAACACCGGGGAGCTGTTTTTT | CASSLGRQNTGELFF
. | TRBJ2-5 | TRBD2 | TRBV7-9 | TGTGCCAGCAGCTTCCGACTAGCGGGAGGGCCAGGGGAGACCCAGTACTTC | CASSFRLAGGPGETQYF
. | TRBJ2-5 | . | TRBV7-6 | TGTGCCAGCAGCTTAGTCGGGGAGACCCAGTACTTC | CASSLVGETQYF
few | TRBJ2-1 | . | TRBV9 | TGTGCCAGCAGCGCCCGCGGGGAAGGGAGCTCCTACAATGAGCAGTTCTTC | CASSARGEGSSYNEQFF
few | TRBJ2-5 | TRBD2 | TRBV7-2 | TGTGCCAGCAGCTTATGGGCTAGCGGGGGCCAAGAGACCCAGTACTTC | CASSLWASGGQETQYF
. | TRBJ2-1 | TRBD1 | TRBV15 | TGTGCCACCAGCAGACCGGGACAGAGCTACAATGAGCAGTTCTTC | CATSRPGQSYNEQFF
few | TRBJ2-1 | . | TRBV29-1 | TGCAGCGTTTATGGAGGGAACAATGAGCAGTTCTTC | CSVYGGNNEQFF
. | TRBJ1-4 | . | TRBV19 | TGTGCCAGTAGTATAGGGACACCATCAGCAAAACTGTTTTTT | CASSIGTPSAKLFF
few | TRBJ2-3 | . | TRBV20-1 | TGCAGTGCCTTCGTAAGGGGTACGCAGTATTTT | CSAFVRGTQYF
few | TRBJ1-1 | TRBD1 | TRBV19 | TGTGCCAGTAGACAGGGGGACACTGAAGCTTTCTTT | CASRQGDTEAFF